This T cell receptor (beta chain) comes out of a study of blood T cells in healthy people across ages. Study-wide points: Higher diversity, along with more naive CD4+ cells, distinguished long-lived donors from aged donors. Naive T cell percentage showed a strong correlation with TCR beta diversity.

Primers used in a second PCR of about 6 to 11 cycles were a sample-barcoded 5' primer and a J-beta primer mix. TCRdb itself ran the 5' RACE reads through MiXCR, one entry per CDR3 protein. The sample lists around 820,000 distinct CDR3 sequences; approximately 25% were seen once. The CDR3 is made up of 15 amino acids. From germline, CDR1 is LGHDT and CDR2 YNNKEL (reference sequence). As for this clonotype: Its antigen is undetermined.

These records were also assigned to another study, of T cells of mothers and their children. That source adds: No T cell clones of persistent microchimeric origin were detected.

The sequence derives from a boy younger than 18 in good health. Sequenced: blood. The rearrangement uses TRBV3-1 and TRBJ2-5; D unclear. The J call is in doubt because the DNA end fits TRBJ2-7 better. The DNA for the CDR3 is TGTGCCAGCAGCCACTGGACCGTTAGCTCCTACGAGCAGTACTTC. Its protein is CASSHWTVSSYEQYF.